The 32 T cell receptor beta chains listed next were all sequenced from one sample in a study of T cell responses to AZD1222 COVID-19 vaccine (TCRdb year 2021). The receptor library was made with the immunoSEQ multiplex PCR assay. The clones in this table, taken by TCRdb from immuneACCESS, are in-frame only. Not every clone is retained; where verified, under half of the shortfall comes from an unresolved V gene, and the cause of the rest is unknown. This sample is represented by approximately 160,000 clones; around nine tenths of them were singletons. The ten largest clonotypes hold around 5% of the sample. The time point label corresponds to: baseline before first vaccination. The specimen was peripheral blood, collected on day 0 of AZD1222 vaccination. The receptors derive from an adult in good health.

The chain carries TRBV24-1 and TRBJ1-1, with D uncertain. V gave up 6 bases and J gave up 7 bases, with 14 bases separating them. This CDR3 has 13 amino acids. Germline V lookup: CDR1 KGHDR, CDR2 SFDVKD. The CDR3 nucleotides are TGTGCCACCAGTAACAGTGGGTTGGGTGAAGCTTTCTTT. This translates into CATSNSGLGEAFF.

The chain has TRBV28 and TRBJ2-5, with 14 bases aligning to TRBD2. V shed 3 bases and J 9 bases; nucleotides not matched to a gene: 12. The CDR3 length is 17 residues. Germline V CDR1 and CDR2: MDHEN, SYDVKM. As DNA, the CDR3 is TGTGCCAGCAGTTTGGGGGCCGGACTAGCGGGGGGCAAGGCCCAGTACTTC. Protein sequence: CASSLGAGLAGGKAQYF. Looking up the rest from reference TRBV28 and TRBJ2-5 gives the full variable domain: DVKVTQSSRYLVKRTGEKVFLECVQDMDHENMFWYRQDPGLGLRLIYFSYDVKMKEKGDIPEGYSVSREKKERFSLILESASTNQTSMYLCASSLGAGLAGGKAQYFGPGTRLLVL.

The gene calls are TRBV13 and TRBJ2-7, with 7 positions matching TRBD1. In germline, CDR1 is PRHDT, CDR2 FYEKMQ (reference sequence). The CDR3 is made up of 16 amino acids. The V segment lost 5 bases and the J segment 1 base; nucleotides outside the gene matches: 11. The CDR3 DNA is TGTGCCAGCAGCCCCCCCCGGACAGGTCCTTCCTACGAGCAGTACTTC. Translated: CASSPPRTGPSYEQYF.

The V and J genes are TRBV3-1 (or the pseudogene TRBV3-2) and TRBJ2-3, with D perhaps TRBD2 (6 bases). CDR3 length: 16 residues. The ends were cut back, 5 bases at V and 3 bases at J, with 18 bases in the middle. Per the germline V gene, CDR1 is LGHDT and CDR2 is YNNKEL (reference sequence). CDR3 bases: TGTGCCAGCAGCGACCGAGGAGGGCAAGGGACAGATACGCAGTATTTT. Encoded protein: CASSDRGGQGTDTQYF.

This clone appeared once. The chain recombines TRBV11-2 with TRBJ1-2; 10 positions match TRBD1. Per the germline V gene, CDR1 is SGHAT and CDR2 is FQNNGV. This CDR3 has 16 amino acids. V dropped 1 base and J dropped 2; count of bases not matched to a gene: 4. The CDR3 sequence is CASSLVRGQGNYGYTF. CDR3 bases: TGTGCCAGCAGCTTAGTCCGGGGACAGGGGAACTATGGCTACACCTTC.

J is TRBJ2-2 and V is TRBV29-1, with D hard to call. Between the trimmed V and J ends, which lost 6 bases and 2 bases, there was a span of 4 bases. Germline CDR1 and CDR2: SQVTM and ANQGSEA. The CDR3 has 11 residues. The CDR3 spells CSVVNTGELFF. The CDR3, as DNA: TGCAGCGTGGTAAACACCGGGGAGCTGTTTTTT.

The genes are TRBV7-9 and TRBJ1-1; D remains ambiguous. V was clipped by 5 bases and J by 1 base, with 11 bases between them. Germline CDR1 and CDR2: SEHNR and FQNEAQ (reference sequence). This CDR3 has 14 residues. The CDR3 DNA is TGTGCCAGCAGCCCCCTTGAGCCGAACACTGAAGCTTTCTTT. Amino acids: CASSPLEPNTEAFF.

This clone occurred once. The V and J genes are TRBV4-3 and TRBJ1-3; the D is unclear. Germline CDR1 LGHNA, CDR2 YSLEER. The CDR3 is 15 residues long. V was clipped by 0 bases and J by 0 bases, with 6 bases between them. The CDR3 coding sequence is TGCGCCAGCAGCCAAGATCCAGACTCTGGAAACACCATATATTTT. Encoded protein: CASSQDPDSGNTIYF.

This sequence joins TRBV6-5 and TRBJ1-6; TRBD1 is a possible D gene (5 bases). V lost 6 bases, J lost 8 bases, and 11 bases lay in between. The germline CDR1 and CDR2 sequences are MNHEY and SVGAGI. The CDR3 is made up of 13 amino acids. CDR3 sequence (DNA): TGTGCCAGCAGAGACGGGGGATATTCACCCCTCCACTTT. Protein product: CASRDGGYSPLHF.

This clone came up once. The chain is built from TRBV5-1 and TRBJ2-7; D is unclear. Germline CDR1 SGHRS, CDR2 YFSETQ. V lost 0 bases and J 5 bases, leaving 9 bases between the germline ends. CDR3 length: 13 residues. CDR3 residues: CASSLVSLDEQYF. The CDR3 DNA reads TGCGCCAGCAGCTTGGTGTCCTTGGACGAGCAGTACTTC.

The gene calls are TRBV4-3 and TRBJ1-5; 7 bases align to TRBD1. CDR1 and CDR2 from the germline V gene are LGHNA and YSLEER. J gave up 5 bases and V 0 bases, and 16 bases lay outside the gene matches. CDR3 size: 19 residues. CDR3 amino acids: CASSQDGGTGARGYQPQHF. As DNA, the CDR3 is TGCGCCAGCAGCCAAGACGGGGGCACAGGGGCGCGGGGGTATCAGCCCCAGCATTTT.

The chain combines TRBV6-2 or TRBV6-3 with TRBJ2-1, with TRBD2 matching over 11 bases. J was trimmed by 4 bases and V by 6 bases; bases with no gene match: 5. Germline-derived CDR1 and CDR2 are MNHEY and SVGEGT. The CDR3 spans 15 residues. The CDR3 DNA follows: TGTGCCAGCAGCGGCGGGACTAGCGGTTACAATGAGCAGTTCTTC. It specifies CASSGGTSGYNEQFF.

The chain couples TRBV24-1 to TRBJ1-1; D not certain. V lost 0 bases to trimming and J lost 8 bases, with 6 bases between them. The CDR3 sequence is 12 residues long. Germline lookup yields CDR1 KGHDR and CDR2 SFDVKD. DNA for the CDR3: TGTGCCACCAGTGATTTGGTGGACGAAGCTTTCTTT. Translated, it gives CATSDLVDEAFF.

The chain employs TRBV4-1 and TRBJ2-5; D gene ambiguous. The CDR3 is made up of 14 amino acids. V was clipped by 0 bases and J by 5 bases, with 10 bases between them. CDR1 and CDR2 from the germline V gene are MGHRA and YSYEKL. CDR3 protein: CASSQDFGSETQYF. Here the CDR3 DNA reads TGCGCCAGCAGCCAAGATTTTGGTAGCGAGACCCAGTACTTC.

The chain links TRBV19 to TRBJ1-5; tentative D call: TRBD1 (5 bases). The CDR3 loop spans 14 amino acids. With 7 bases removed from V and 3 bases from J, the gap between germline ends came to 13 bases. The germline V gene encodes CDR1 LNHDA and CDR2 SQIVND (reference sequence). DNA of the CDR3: TGTGCCAGTAACGTCCGGGACTACAATCAGCCCCAGCATTTT. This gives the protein CASNVRDYNQPQHF.

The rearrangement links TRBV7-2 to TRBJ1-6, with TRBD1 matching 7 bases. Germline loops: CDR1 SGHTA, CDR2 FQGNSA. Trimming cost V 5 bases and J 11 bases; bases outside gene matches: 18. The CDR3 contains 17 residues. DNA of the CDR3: TGTGCCAGCAGCCACCAGACAGGGCTAAAACTAGGTGCACCCCTCCACTTT. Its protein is CASSHQTGLKLGAPLHF.

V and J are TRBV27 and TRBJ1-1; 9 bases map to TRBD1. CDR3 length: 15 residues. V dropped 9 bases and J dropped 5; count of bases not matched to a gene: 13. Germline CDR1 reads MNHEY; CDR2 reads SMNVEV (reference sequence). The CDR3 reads CASKTETGGSTEAFF. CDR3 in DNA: TGTGCCAGTAAAACCGAGACAGGGGGAAGTACTGAAGCTTTCTTT.

As DNA, the CDR3 is TGTGCCAGCAGTTACGGCGGCACTGGAAACACCATATATTTT. It codes for CASSYGGTGNTIYF. This chain joins TRBV6-5 and TRBJ1-3; D uncertain. The CDR3 spans 14 residues. V was clipped by 2 bases and J by 2 bases, with 7 bases between them. Germline lookup yields CDR1 MNHEY and CDR2 SVGAGI.

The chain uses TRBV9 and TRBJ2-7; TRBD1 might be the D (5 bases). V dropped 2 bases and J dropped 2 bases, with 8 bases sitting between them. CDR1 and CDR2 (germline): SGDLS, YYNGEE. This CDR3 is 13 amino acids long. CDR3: CASSVDTTYEQYF. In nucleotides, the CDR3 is TGTGCCAGCAGCGTGGACACTACCTACGAGCAGTACTTC.

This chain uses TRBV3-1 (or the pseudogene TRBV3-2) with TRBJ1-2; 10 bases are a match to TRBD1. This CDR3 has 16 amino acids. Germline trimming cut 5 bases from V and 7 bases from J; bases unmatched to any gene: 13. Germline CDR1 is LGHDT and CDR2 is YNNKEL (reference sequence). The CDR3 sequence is CASSLRGQGGTSGYTF. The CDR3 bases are TGTGCCAGCAGCTTACGTGGACAGGGGGGGACAAGTGGCTACACCTTC.

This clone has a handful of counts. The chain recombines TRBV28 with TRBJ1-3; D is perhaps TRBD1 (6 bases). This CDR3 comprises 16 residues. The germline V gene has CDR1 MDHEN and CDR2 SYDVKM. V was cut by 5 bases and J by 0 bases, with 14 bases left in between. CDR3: CASSPYRELSGNTIYF. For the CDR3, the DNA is TGTGCCAGCAGTCCGTACAGGGAGCTCTCTGGAAACACCATATATTTT.

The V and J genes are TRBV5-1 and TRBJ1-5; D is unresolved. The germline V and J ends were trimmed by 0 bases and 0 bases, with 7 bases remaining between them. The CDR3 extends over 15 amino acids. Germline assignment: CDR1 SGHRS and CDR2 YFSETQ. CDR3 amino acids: CASSLDPSSNQPQHF. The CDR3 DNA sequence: TGCGCCAGCAGCTTGGACCCCAGTAGCAATCAGCCCCAGCATTTT.

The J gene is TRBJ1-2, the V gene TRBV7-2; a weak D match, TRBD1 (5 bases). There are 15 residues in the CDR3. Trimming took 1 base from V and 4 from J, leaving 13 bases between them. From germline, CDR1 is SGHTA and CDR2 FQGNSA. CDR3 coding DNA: TGTGCCAGCAGCTTAGGGGGCTACAGGCTCTATGGCTACACCTTC. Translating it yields CASSLGGYRLYGYTF.

The CDR3 sequence is CASSQTGRVRGGEQYF. In DNA form, the CDR3 reads TGCGCCAGCAGCCAAACGGGAAGGGTTAGAGGAGGGGAGCAGTACTTC. The chain recombines TRBV4-3 with TRBJ2-7; possibly TRBD2 for D (6 bases). Trimming took off 2 bases at V and 7 bases at J, with 21 bases between the two ends. From germline, CDR1 is LGHNA and CDR2 YSLEER. This CDR3 is built from 16 residues.

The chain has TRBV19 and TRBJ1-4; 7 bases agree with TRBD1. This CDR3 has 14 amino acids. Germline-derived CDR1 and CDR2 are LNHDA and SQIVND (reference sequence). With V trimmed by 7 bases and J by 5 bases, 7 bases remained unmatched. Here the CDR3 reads CASTGTANNEKLFF. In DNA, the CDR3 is TGTGCCAGTACAGGGACAGCGAACAATGAAAAACTGTTTTTT.

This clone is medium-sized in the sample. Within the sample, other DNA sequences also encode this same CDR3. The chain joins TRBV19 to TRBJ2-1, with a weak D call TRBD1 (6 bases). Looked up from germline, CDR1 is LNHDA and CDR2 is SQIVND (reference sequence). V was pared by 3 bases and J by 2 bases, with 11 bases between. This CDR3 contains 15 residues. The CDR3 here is CASSIVTGPYNEQFF. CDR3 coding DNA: TGTGCCAGTAGTATCGTGACAGGTCCCTACAATGAGCAGTTCTTC.

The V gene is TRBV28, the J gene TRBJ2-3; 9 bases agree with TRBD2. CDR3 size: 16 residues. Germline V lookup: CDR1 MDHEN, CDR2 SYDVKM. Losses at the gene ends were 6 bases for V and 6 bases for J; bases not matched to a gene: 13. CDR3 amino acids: CASSRLLAGAGDTQYF. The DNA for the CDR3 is TGTGCCAGCAGCAGACTCTTAGCGGGAGCAGGGGATACGCAGTATTTT.

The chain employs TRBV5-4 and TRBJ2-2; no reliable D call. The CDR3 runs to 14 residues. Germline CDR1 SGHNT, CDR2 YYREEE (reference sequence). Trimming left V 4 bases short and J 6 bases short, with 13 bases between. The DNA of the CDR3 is TGTGCCAGCAGCCGCTACGTGAATGCCGGGGAGCTGTTTTTT. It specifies CASSRYVNAGELFF.

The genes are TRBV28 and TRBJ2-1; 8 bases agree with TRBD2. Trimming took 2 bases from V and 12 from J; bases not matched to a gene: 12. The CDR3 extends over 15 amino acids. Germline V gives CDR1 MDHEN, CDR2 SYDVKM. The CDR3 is CASSLSGGGFYMQFF. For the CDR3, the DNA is TGTGCCAGCAGTTTAAGCGGGGGAGGGTTCTACATGCAGTTCTTC.

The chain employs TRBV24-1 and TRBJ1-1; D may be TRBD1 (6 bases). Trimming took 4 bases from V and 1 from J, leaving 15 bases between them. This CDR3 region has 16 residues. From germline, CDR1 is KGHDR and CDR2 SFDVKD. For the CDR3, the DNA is TGTGCCACCAGTGACCCCGTTACAGGGAAGAACACTGAAGCTTTCTTT. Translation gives CATSDPVTGKNTEAFF.

The CDR3 DNA sequence: TGTGCCAGCAGCTTTGGGACTAGCGTCTTCTACGAGCAGTACTTC. Translated: CASSFGTSVFYEQYF. The chain couples TRBV11-2 to TRBJ2-7; 10 bases agree with TRBD2. The CDR3 has 15 residues. V shed 3 bases, J shed 3 bases, and the junction held 5 bases outside the gene matches. Germline V gives CDR1 SGHAT, CDR2 FQNNGV.

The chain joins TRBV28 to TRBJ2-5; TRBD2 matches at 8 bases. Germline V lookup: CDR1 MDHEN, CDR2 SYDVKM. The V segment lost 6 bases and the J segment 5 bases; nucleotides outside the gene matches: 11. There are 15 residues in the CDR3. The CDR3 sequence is CASRIAGTRDETQYF. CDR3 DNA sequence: TGTGCCAGCAGGATAGCCGGGACTAGAGACGAGACCCAGTACTTC.